Listed here are 3 T cell receptor beta chains from one sample, sequenced in a study of Graves' ophthalmopathy and Graves' hyperthyroidism. Amplification of TCR beta CDR3 regions used RNA transcripts. HTBI primers were employed in first-round RT-PCR, then a second-round multiplex PCR followed. TCRdb re-called the multiplex PCR reads through MiXCR, storing one row per CDR3 protein. The table lists hundreds of thousands of distinct CDR3 sequences, under 25% of them singletons. The sequencing input was peripheral blood. These TCRs come from a woman younger than 35 with stable Graves' hyperthyroidism.

This clonotype has ten or more counts. This rearrangement joins TRBV28 to TRBJ2-7, with TRBD1 matching 9 bases. V was clipped by 3 bases and J by 6 bases; unmatched bases: 12. The CDR3 covers 16 residues. In germline, CDR1 is MDHEN, CDR2 SYDVKM. CDR3 in DNA: TGTGCCAGCAGTTTGATTTTCCCGGGACAGGGCTCCGAGCAGTACTTC. Translated: CASSLIFPGQGSEQYF.

There are many counts of this clonotype. The chain has TRBV7-2 and TRBJ2-5; D is possibly TRBD2 (5 bases). This CDR3 has 14 residues. Germline V CDR1 and CDR2: SGHTA, FQGNSA. Trimming removed 3 bases at V and 1 base at J, with 9 bases between. CDR3 sequence (DNA): TGTGCCAGCAGCTTCGGCGGGCTCCAAGAGACCCAGTACTTC. Translated: CASSFGGLQETQYF.

The CDR3 nucleotides read TGTGCCAGCAGTTACGTAGGGACAGGGATCCCCTATGGCTACACCTTC. Protein product: CASSYVGTGIPYGYTF. The chain uses TRBV6-5 and TRBJ1-2; TRBD1 agrees at 9 bases. The CDR3 covers 16 residues. Germline CDR1 is MNHEY and CDR2 is SVGAGI. V shed 2 bases and J 4 bases; nucleotides not matched to a gene: 8.